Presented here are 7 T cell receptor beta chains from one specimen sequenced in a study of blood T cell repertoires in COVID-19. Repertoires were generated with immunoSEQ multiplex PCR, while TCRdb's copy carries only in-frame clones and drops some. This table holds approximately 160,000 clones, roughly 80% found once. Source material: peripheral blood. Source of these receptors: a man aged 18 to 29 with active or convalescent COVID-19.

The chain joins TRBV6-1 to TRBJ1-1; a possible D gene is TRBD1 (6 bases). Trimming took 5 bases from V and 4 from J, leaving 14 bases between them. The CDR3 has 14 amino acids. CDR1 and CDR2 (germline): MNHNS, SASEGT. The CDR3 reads CASSLQGSVTEAFF. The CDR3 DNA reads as TGTGCCAGCAGTTTACAGGGATCGGTCACTGAAGCTTTCTTT.

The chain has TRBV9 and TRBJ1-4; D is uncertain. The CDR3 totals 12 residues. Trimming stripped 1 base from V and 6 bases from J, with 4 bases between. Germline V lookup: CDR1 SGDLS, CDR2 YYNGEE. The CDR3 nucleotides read TGTGCCAGCAGCGTATCGGATGAAAAACTGTTTTTT. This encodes CASSVSDEKLFF.

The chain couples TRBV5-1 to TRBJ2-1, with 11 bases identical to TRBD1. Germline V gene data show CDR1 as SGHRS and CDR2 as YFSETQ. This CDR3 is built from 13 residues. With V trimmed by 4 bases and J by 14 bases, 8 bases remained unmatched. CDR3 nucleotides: TGCGCCAGCAGCCCAGGACAGGGGGCACAGGAGTTCTTC. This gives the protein CASSPGQGAQEFF.

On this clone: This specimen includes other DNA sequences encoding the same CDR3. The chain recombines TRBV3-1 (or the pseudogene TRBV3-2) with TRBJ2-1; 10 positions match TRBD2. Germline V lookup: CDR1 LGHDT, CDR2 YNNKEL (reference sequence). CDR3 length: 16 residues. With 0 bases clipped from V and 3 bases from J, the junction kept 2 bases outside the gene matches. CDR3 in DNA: TGTGCCAGCAGCCAAGATTCTAGCGGGAGCTACAATGAGCAGTTCTTC. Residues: CASSQDSSGSYNEQFF.

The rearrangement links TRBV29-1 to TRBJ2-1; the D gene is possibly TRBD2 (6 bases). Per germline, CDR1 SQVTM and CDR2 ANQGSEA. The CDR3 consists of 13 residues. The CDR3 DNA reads TGCACCTGCCGGGGGAGCTCCTACAATGAGCAGTTCTTC. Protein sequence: CTCRGSSYNEQFF.

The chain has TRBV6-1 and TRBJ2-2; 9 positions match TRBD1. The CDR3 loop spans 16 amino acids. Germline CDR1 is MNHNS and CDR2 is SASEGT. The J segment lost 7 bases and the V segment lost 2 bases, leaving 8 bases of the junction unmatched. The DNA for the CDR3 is TGTGCCAGCAGTGAAATGGGGACAGGGTGGATCGGGGAGCTGTTTTTT. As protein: CASSEMGTGWIGELFF.

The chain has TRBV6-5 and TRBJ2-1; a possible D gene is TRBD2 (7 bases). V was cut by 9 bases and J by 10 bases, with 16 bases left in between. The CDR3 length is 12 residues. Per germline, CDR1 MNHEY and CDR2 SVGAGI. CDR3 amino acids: CASHGGAVEQFF. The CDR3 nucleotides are TGTGCCAGTCATGGGGGGGCTGTGGAGCAGTTCTTC.